This T cell receptor (beta chain) was sequenced for a study of OX40 agonist ivuxolimab in advanced cancers. For the study at large: From about 20 to 80 years was the age range, with a mean of about 54 years, and approximately 84% were male. Partial response was recorded in three patients: one hepatocellular carcinoma and two cutaneous melanoma cases. Whole-study results and caveats: The study observed clonal expansion of CD4+ and CD8+ blood T cells by week 6 at 0.1 to 3.0 mg/kg. The study did not work out the antigen specificity of the expanded peripheral T cells.

Using immunoSEQ multiplex PCR, the repertoire was profiled, and TCRdb retains in-frame clones only, with some absent. The sample carries about 83,000 clones, about 85% recorded once. With respect to this clone: Its antigen remains unknown.

This specimen was CD4+ or CD8+ T cells sorted from blood, taken in a trial of the OX40 agonist ivuxolimab. The clonotype comes from an adult with an advanced solid tumor such as melanoma, head and neck, liver or kidney cancer.

The CDR3: CAWSVQADTEAFF. Here the CDR3 DNA reads TGTGCCTGGAGTGTACAGGCGGACACTGAAGCTTTCTTT. J is TRBJ1-1 and V is TRBV30; a weak D match, TRBD1 (5 bases). V lost 0 bases and J 3 bases, leaving 8 bases between the germline ends. Germline assignment: CDR1 GTSNPN and CDR2 SVGIG (reference sequence). This CDR3 has 13 amino acids.